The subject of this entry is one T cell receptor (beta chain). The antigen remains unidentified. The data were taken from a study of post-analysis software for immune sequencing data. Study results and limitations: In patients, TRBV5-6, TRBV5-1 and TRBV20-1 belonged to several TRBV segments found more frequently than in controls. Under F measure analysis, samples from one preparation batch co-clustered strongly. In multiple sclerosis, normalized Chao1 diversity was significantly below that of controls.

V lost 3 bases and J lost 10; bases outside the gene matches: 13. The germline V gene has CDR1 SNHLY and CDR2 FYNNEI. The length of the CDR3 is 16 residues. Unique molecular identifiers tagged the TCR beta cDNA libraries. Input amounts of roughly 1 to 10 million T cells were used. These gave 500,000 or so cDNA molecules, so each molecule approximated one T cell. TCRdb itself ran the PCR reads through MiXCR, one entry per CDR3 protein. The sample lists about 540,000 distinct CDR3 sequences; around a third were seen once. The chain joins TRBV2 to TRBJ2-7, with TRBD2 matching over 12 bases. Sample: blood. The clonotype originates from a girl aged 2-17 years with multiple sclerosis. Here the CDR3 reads CASSETSGGSLSSQYF. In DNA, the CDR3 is TGTGCCAGCAGTGAGACTAGCGGGGGATCTTTATCGTCCCAGTACTTC.